A selection of T cell receptor beta chains follows, all from one sample in a study of blood T cells in healthy people across ages. TCRdb used MiXCR to reprocess the 5' RACE reads, holding one entry per CDR3 protein. Of 500,000 to 550,000 distinct CDR3 sequences detected, around 24% appear once; the ten largest clones hold roughly 9.4%. The sample also formed part of further work on T cells of mothers and their children.

Sample: blood. These receptors were collected from a boy younger than 18 in good health. Both conserved end residues are part of each CDR3. Fields, in order: clone size, D gene, J gene, V gene, CDR3 length, CDR3 protein, CDR3 DNA. A D gene is named only where the DNA matches it firmly. Expanded clones are given a class, and other clones once, few, many or no size at all.

- | - | TRBJ2-5 | TRBV11-1 | 15 | CASSPQAEGGETQYF | TGTGCCAGCAGCCCCCAAGCGGAGGGAGGAGAGACCCAGTACTTC
few | - | TRBJ2-1 | TRBV28 | 14 | CASSFGVPYNEQFF | TGTGCCAGCAGTTTCGGGGTTCCCTACAATGAGCAGTTCTTC
- | - | TRBJ2-7 | TRBV2 | 17 | CASSESLSAGATYEQYF | TGTGCCAGCAGTGAATCCCTATCCGCAGGGGCGACCTACGAGCAGTACTTC
few | - | TRBJ2-7 | TRBV19 | 14 | CASSIAGRSYEQYF | TGTGCCAGTAGTATAGCCGGCAGATCCTACGAGCAGTACTTC
- | - | TRBJ1-2 | TRBV4-1 | 14 | CASSLTGANYGYTF | TGCGCCAGCAGCCTAACTGGGGCGAACTATGGCTACACCTTC
- | TRBD1 | TRBJ1-3 | TRBV12-3/TRBV12-4 | 15 | CASSLGQGSGNTIYF | TGTGCCAGCAGTCTGGGACAGGGGTCTGGAAACACCATATATTTT
few | - | TRBJ1-1 | TRBV29-1 | 15 | CSVVPPGRPNTEAFF | TGCAGCGTTGTCCCCCCAGGGCGCCCGAACACTGAAGCTTTCTTT
- | - | TRBJ1-2 | TRBV24-1 | 16 | CATSDFVTPGAYGYTF | TGTGCCACCAGTGATTTTGTGACACCGGGAGCCTATGGCTACACCTTC
few | TRBD1 | TRBJ1-2 | TRBV5-1 | 14 | CASAPDRILYGYTF | TGCGCCAGCGCCCCGGACAGGATCCTCTATGGCTACACCTTC
- | TRBD2 | TRBJ2-3 | TRBV12-3/TRBV12-4 | 13 | CASSPTSGDTQYF | TGTGCCAGCAGCCCGACTAGCGGAGATACGCAGTATTTT
- | - | TRBJ1-2 | TRBV7-9 | 15 | CASSLVAGLLNGYTF | TGTGCCAGCAGCTTAGTAGCGGGACTTCTCAATGGCTACACCTTC
- | TRBD1 | TRBJ2-7 | TRBV27 | 12 | CASRTGGAEQYF | TGTGCCAGCAGGACAGGGGGGGCCGAGCAGTACTTC
- | TRBD1 | TRBJ1-2 | TRBV20-1 | 15 | CSADPRDSLNYGYTF | TGCAGTGCTGACCCCCGGGACAGCCTTAACTATGGCTACACCTTC
- | TRBD1 | TRBJ1-5 | TRBV19 | 16 | CASTQGQGRSNQPQHF | TGTGCCAGTACCCAGGGACAGGGCAGAAGCAATCAGCCCCAGCATTTT
- | TRBD2 | TRBJ2-1 | TRBV6-2/TRBV6-3 | 14 | CASSSPSAGGEQFF | TGTGCCAGCAGCTCCCCCTCCGCGGGGGGCGAGCAGTTCTTC
once | TRBD1 | TRBJ1-1 | TRBV7-9 | 14 | CASSYRQGGGKAFF | TGTGCCAGCAGCTACCGACAGGGGGGGGGTAAAGCTTTCTTT
few | TRBD2 | TRBJ2-5 | TRBV20-1 | 16 | CSARFTSGGPRETQYF | TGCAGTGCTAGATTCACTAGCGGGGGGCCGCGGGAGACCCAGTACTTC
few | - | TRBJ2-5 | TRBV5-1 | 13 | CASSGDPPETQYF | TGCGCCAGCAGCGGCGATCCACCCGAGACCCAGTACTTC
- | - | TRBJ2-7 | TRBV29-1 | 11 | CSVGQNYEQYF | TGCAGCGTCGGACAAAACTACGAGCAGTACTTC
few | - | TRBJ1-2 | TRBV14 | 14 | CASSQEAVGFGYTF | TGTGCCAGCAGCCAAGAAGCCGTGGGATTCGGCTACACCTTC
few | - | TRBJ2-1 | TRBV7-9 | 12 | CASSLDGTEQFF | TGTGCCAGCAGCTTAGACGGCACTGAGCAGTTCTTC
- | - | TRBJ1-2 | TRBV6-2/TRBV6-3 | 16 | CASSYLRPGRNYGYTF | TGTGCCAGCAGTTACCTCAGGCCGGGACGGAACTATGGCTACACCTTC
- | - | TRBJ2-4 | TRBV12-3/TRBV12-4 | 15 | CASSTLGRAKNIQYF | TGTGCCAGCAGTACCCTTGGGAGGGCCAAAAACATTCAGTACTTC
- | TRBD2 | TRBJ2-3 | TRBV4-1 | 17 | CASSQEEALAVTDTQYF | TGCGCCAGCAGCCAAGAAGAGGCTCTAGCGGTCACAGATACGCAGTATTTT
- | TRBD1 | TRBJ2-3 | TRBV20-1 | 15 | CSARDPGQTTDTQYF | TGCAGTGCTAGAGACCCGGGACAGACCACAGATACGCAGTATTTT
- | - | TRBJ2-4 | TRBV9 | 14 | CASSVGVSKNIQYF | TGTGCCAGCAGCGTGGGGGTGTCCAAAAACATTCAGTACTTC
- | - | TRBJ1-4 | TRBV4-2 | 15 | CASSQGGAGIEKLFF | TGTGCCAGCAGCCAAGGGGGGGCCGGGATAGAAAAACTGTTTTTT
- | TRBD2 | TRBJ2-7 | TRBV4-1 | 15 | CASSQAAGAPYEQYF | TGCGCCAGCAGCCAAGCAGCGGGAGCTCCCTACGAGCAGTACTTC
- | - | TRBJ1-3 | TRBV7-9 | 18 | CASSLGRLGRQDGNTIYF | TGTGCCAGCAGCTTAGGGCGACTCGGGCGTCAGGATGGAAACACCATATATTTT
- | TRBD2 | TRBJ2-1 | TRBV29-1 | 16 | CSVEDIRDYSYNEQFF | TGCAGCGTTGAAGATATAAGGGACTATTCCTACAATGAGCAGTTCTTC
- | - | TRBJ2-1 | TRBV9 | 13 | CASSVGFWDEQFF | TGTGCCAGCAGCGTAGGGTTTTGGGATGAGCAGTTCTTC
- | - | TRBJ2-5 | TRBV5-1 | 13 | CASKLDNEETQYF | TGCGCCAGCAAGCTGGACAACGAAGAGACCCAGTACTTC
- | - | TRBJ2-3 | TRBV5-6 | 13 | CASRSGFRDTQYF | TGTGCCAGCAGGAGCGGCTTTAGGGATACGCAGTATTTT
few | - | TRBJ2-7 | TRBV28 | 15 | CASSLNRNPPYEQYF | TGTGCCAGCAGTTTGAATAGGAATCCCCCCTACGAGCAGTACTTC
few | - | TRBJ2-5 | TRBV5-1 | 13 | CASSQDTQETQYF | TGCGCCAGCAGCCAGGACACCCAAGAGACCCAGTACTTC